The clone carrying this TCR beta chain has only a few counts. Other DNA sequences in this sample translate to the same CDR3. The sample is drawn from a study of shared clonotypes between healthy human individuals. Repertoires were generated with immunoSEQ multiplex PCR, while TCRdb's copy carries only in-frame clones and drops some. This table has fewer than 650,000 clones, over 65% appearing once. The germline gives CDR1 SGHVS, CDR2 FQNEAQ. The V end was cut by 5 bases, the J end by 0 bases, with 14 bases between. CDR3 size: 15 residues. The sequence was collected from a woman between 40 and 50 years old in good health. Some clones in this sample may be carry-over from other donors' samples. The source material was PBMCs. The V gene is TRBV7-8, the J gene TRBJ2-7; possibly TRBD1 or TRBD2 for D (5 bases each). The CDR3 here is CASSPRGASSYEQYF. The CDR3 DNA reads TGTGCCAGCAGCCCCCGAGGGGCTAGCTCCTACGAGCAGTACTTC.